The 13 T cell receptor beta chains listed next were all sequenced from one sample in a study of OX40 agonist ivuxolimab in advanced cancers. The receptor library was made with the immunoSEQ multiplex PCR assay. Held by TCRdb, this immuneACCESS table contains in-frame sequences only and omits some clones. Under half of the omission traces to an unresolved V gene where checked; the cause of the rest is unknown. This sample is represented by about 45,000 clones; roughly 93% of them were singletons. The leading ten clones occupy 15% to 20% of the sample. The specimen was CD4+ or CD8+ T cells sorted from blood, collected in a trial of the OX40 agonist ivuxolimab. The receptors stem from an adult with an advanced solid tumor such as melanoma, head and neck, liver or kidney cancer.

The V and J genes are TRBV4-1 and TRBJ2-5; D is possibly TRBD1 (6 bases). Germline V gene sequence: CDR1 MGHRA, CDR2 YSYEKL. Trimming removed 0 bases from V and 2 bases from J, with 7 bases in between. CDR3 length equals 14 residues. The CDR3 sequence is CASSQDRGQETQYF. The CDR3 DNA reads as TGCGCCAGCAGCCAAGATAGGGGGCAAGAGACCCAGTACTTC.

CDR3 nucleotides: TGTGCCAGCAGTTCAGACCTCACTGCTTTTACTGAAGCTTTCTTT. Protein sequence: CASSSDLTAFTEAFF. The chain couples TRBV28 to TRBJ1-1; D gene ambiguous. This CDR3 comprises 15 residues. Per germline, CDR1 MDHEN and CDR2 SYDVKM. The V and J ends lost 4 bases and 5 bases respectively, with 17 bases between them.

This sequence joins TRBV5-6 and TRBJ2-1, with D unresolved. The CDR3 runs 15 residues. Germline V gene sequence: CDR1 SGHDT, CDR2 YYEEEE. The V and J ends lost 3 bases and 5 bases respectively, with 15 bases between them. The CDR3 nucleotides read TGTGCCAGCAGCTGGGTTACAGCTAACCACAATGAGCAGTTCTTC. Amino acid sequence: CASSWVTANHNEQFF.

Remarks on this clone: A read error is the likely source, as a far larger clone sits one nucleotide away. This sample also contains other DNA sequences that code for the same CDR3. The chain carries TRBV4-1 and TRBJ2-2; D is unclear. This CDR3 is built from 12 residues. Trimming pared 3 bases from V and 1 base from J, leaving 0 bases between. Per the germline V gene, CDR1 is MGHRA and CDR2 is YSYEKL. The CDR3 protein is CASSQNTGELFF. CDR3 sequence (DNA): TGCGCCAGCAGCCAGAACACCGGGGAGCTGTTTTTT.

This clone was counted only a few times. The chain links TRBV5-6 to TRBJ2-5; D tentatively reads TRBD1 or TRBD2 (5 bases each). Per germline, CDR1 SGHDT and CDR2 YYEEEE. The CDR3 runs to 13 residues. V lost 7 bases and J lost 1, with 11 bases in between. Here the CDR3 reads CASQEGTQETQYF. CDR3 in DNA: TGTGCCAGCCAAGAGGGGACCCAAGAGACCCAGTACTTC. The full variable domain, its missing parts supplied by reference TRBV5-6 and TRBJ2-5, is DAGVTQSPTHLIKTRGQQVTLRCSPKSGHDTVSWYQQALGQGPQFIFQYYEEEERQRGNFPDRFSGHQFPNYSSELNVNALLLGDSALYLCASQEGTQETQYFGPGTRLLVL.

The chain uses TRBV27 and TRBJ1-1, with TRBD1 as a possible D gene (6 bases). V shed 6 bases and J shed 1 base, with 12 bases lying between them. Looked up from germline, CDR1 is MNHEY and CDR2 is SMNVEV (reference sequence). The CDR3 loop spans 14 amino acids. In nucleotides, the CDR3 is TGTGCCAGCAGCCTGGCGGGGGCGAACACTGAAGCTTTCTTT. Translation gives CASSLAGANTEAFF.

This clone was counted once. The rearrangement joins TRBV7-9 to TRBJ2-1; no definite D call. Germline loops: CDR1 SEHNR, CDR2 FQNEAQ (reference sequence). This CDR3 contains 16 residues. V was trimmed by 4 bases and J by 4 bases, leaving 17 bases between them. DNA of the CDR3: TGTGCCAGCAGCTCTGGCGCGAGTGAGCTGTACAATGAGCAGTTCTTC. Its translation: CASSSGASELYNEQFF.

J is TRBJ2-1 and V is TRBV4-2; 8 nucleotides match TRBD2. CDR1 and CDR2 from the germline V gene are LGHNA and YNFKEQ. CDR3 length: 16 residues. J lost 3 bases, V lost 1 base, and 5 bases had no gene match. The CDR3 sequence is CASSQVGSGSYNEQFF. DNA for the CDR3: TGTGCCAGCAGCCAAGTGGGGAGCGGGAGCTACAATGAGCAGTTCTTC.

This clone was observed a handful of times. The chain has TRBV28 and TRBJ2-7, with TRBD2 matching 10 bases. J lost 3 bases, V lost 7 bases, and 9 bases had no gene match. The CDR3 is made up of 15 amino acids. Germline CDR1 and CDR2: MDHEN and SYDVKM. The CDR3: CASNLPGTSVYEQYF. The CDR3 DNA is TGTGCCAGCAACCTACCCGGGACTAGCGTCTACGAGCAGTACTTC.

The chain joins TRBV6-1 to TRBJ1-5; weak D call: TRBD1 (6 bases). This CDR3 spans 15 amino acids. The V gene lost 8 bases and the J gene lost 4 bases, with 18 bases spanning the gap. Germline CDR1 and CDR2: MNHNS and SASEGT. The CDR3 region has the DNA TGTGCCAGCCATCTCCCAGGGGCCGGGAATCAGCCCCAGCATTTT. Translating gives CASHLPGAGNQPQHF.

V is TRBV10-2 and J is TRBJ2-5; 15 bases agree with TRBD2. The CDR3 length is 19 residues. The V segment lost 6 bases and the J segment 2 bases; nucleotides outside the gene matches: 13. Per the germline V gene, CDR1 is WSHSY and CDR2 is SAAADI. This CDR3 is CASSSNGLAGGGGQETQYF. The CDR3 DNA reads TGCGCCAGCAGCTCCAATGGACTAGCGGGAGGGGGTGGACAAGAGACCCAGTACTTC.

This chain joins TRBV6-6 and TRBJ2-2; 10 bases match TRBD2. This CDR3 spans 15 amino acids. The germline CDR1 and CDR2 sequences are MNHNY and SVGAGI (reference sequence). V was pared by 6 bases and J by 6 bases, with 7 bases of the junction left unmatched. This CDR3 reads CASSPGLAIPGELFF. The CDR3 region has the DNA TGTGCCAGCAGCCCGGGACTAGCGATTCCCGGGGAGCTGTTTTTT.

This clone has only a few counts. The chain is built from TRBV28 and TRBJ1-2, with D possibly matching TRBD1 (6 bases). Germline-derived CDR1 and CDR2 are MDHEN and SYDVKM. The CDR3 extends over 14 amino acids. Trimming removed 6 bases from V and 5 bases from J, with 16 bases in between. DNA of the CDR3: TGTGCCAGCAGATTAACTACAGGGTGGTATGGCTACACCTTC. It yields the protein CASRLTTGWYGYTF.